Listed below are T cell receptor beta chains from one sample, sequenced in a study of metastatic and nonmetastatic thyroid tumors. With MiXCR, TCRdb called clones anew from the PCR reads. Of tens of thousands of clones in the sample, roughly 17% were seen once. The sequencing sample was made of blood. Receptor source: a male donor with papillary thyroid cancer or a benign thyroid nodule (not recorded which). Some clones in this sample may be carry-over from other donors' samples. Each CDR3 is given with its conserved first and last residue. The D gene is left open where the match is weak. The size entry is marked missing in some rows and otherwise reads once, few, many or a size class.

D | size | J | V | DNA | CDR3
TRBD2 | . | TRBJ2-1 | TRBV5-1 | TGCTCCAGCAGCTCTCTAGCGGGAGGCAGCAATGAGCATTTCTTC | CSSSSLAGGSNEHFF
. | few | TRBJ2-1 | TRBV6-2/TRBV6-3 | TGTGCCAGCAGGCCCCAGCGGCTCTCCTACAATGATCAGTTCTTC | CASRPQRLSYNDQFF
. | many | TRBJ2-1 | TRBV6-1 | TGTGCCAGCAGTGAAAGGAGACAACCCTACAATGAGCAGTTCTTC | CASSERRQPYNEQFF
. | few | TRBJ2-2 | TRBV12-3/TRBV12-4 | TGTGCCAGCACCATGAGAGGTTCGAGATGGCGAGCTGTTTTT | CASTMRGSRWRAVF
. | . | TRBJ1-5 | TRBV20-1 | TGCAGTGCGGGGCGCGGAATCCAGCCCCAGCATTTT | CSAGRGIQPQHF
. | many | TRBJ2-7 | TRBV7-9 | TGTGCCAGCAGGGAAGGGACAAATGAACCCTACGAGCAGTACTTC | CASREGTNEPYEQYF
. | medium-sized | TRBJ2-5 | TRBV15 | TGTGCCACCAGCAGGACAGGGAGGTGGGAGACCCAGTACTTC | CATSRTGRWETQYF
. | . | TRBJ2-1 | TRBV5-1 | TGCGCCAGCAGCTCAGCTAGTTCCTACAATGAGCAGTTCTTC | CASSSASSYNEQFF
. | medium-sized | TRBJ2-7 | TRBV28 | TGTGCCAGCGGCGGACTTCTCGCCTACGAGCAGTACTTC | CASGGLLAYEQYF
. | medium-sized | TRBJ2-7 | TRBV27 | TGTGCCAGCAAAAACCCCCTGCGGGACGAGCAGTACTTC | CASKNPLRDEQYF
. | many | TRBJ2-7 | TRBV7-9 | TGTGCCAGCAGCCCCCGACAGTACGAGCAGTACTTC | CASSPRQYEQYF
. | . | TRBJ2-3 | TRBV5-1 | TGCGCCAGCAGCTTGTGGACAGCGTCATCGGATACTCAGTATTTT | CASSLWTASSDTQYF
TRBD2 | many | TRBJ2-3 | TRBV20-1 | TGCAGTGCTAGAGCGCCGGGACTAGCGGGAGGGAGCACAGATACGCAGTATTTT | CSARAPGLAGGSTDTQYF
. | many | TRBJ2-5 | TRBV7-2 | TGTGCCAGCAGCGGGGGACTCCAGAGGCATGAGACCCAGTACTTC | CASSGGLQRHETQYF
TRBD2 | . | TRBJ2-2 | TRBV7-3 | TGTGCCAGCAGCCCGATAGCGGGTACGTGCACCGGGGAGCTGTTTTTT | CASSPIAGTCTGELFF
. | . | TRBJ2-7 | TRBV7-6 | TGTGCCAGCAGGACTAGACGGGGTGGGGAGCAGTACTTC | CASRTRRGGEQYF
. | . | TRBJ2-3 | TRBV7-2 | TGTGCCAGCAGCTTAGGGCAATCTAGCACAGATACGCAGTATTTT | CASSLGQSSTDTQYF
. | many | TRBJ2-7 | TRBV4-1 | TGCGCCAGCAGCCAAGATGTGGGACGGCACTCCTACGAGCAGTACTTC | CASSQDVGRHSYEQYF
TRBD1 | many | TRBJ2-6 | TRBV19 | TGTGCCAGTAGTCGAAAGGGGACAGGGGAGTCTGGGGCCAACGTCCTGACTTTC | CASSRKGTGESGANVLTF
. | many | TRBJ1-1 | TRBV2 | TGTGCCAGCCAGCTACAGGGAACTGAAGCTTTCTTT | CASQLQGTEAFF
. | many | TRBJ2-1 | TRBV19 | TGTGCCAGTAGTTCGAGCTTACTACCCCGGCGTTACAATGAGCAGTTCTTC | CASSSSLLPRRYNEQFF
. | many | TRBJ1-1 | TRBV7-2 | TGTGCCAGCAGCTTAGACAGGGAGGAAACCGAAGCTTTCTTT | CASSLDREETEAFF
TRBD1 | many | TRBJ2-7 | TRBV28 | TGTGCCAGCAGTCCCCCGTTGGGGACAGGGGCCCGATACGAGCAGTACTTC | CASSPPLGTGARYEQYF
TRBD1 | few | TRBJ2-7 | TRBV6-1 | TGTGCCAGCAGTGAGACGGACAGGGTCTACGAGCAGTACTTC | CASSETDRVYEQYF
TRBD1 | many | TRBJ2-1 | TRBV2 | TGTGCCAGCGTACCGGGACAGGGAGGCGAGCAGTTCTTC | CASVPGQGGEQFF
. | few | TRBJ1-2 | TRBV19 | TGTGCCAGTAGTATATTAGACAGGCTAGGGGGCTACACCTTC | CASSILDRLGGYTF
. | many | TRBJ2-2 | TRBV6-1 | TGTGCCAGCAGCGTGCGACAAAACACCGGGGAGCTGTTTTTT | CASSVRQNTGELFF
TRBD1 | many | TRBJ2-5 | TRBV5-4 | TGTGCCAGCAGCCTTCGGACAGGGCAAGAGACCCAGTACTTC | CASSLRTGQETQYF
. | . | TRBJ2-7 | TRBV20-1 | TGCAGTGCTAGAGATAGGCGGATCTCCTACGAGCAGTACTTC | CSARDRRISYEQYF
. | many | TRBJ1-2 | TRBV24-1 | TGTGCTCAACCCCCGCAACCCTATGGCTACACCTTC | CAQPPQPYGYTF
TRBD2 | many | TRBJ2-7 | TRBV7-6 | TGTGCCAGCAGCGCCTTAGCGGGAGGTGACGAGCAGTACTTC | CASSALAGGDEQYF
TRBD2 | few | TRBJ2-1 | TRBV4-3 | TGCGCCAGCAGCCAAGAGCGGAGCGGGAGCTCCTACAATGAGCAGTTCTTC | CASSQERSGSSYNEQFF
. | . | TRBJ2-2 | TRBV11-3 | TGTGCCAGCAGTCCAACGGGGCCCGGGGAGCTGTTTTTT | CASSPTGPGELFF
. | many | TRBJ2-7 | TRBV9 | TGTGCCAGCAGCCTGGGTGGAGGAACGCCCGAGCAGTACTTC | CASSLGGGTPEQYF
. | . | TRBJ1-3 | TRBV19 | TGTGCCAGTAGTACTTCAAGGGGGTCAGGGTCTGGAAACACCATATATTTT | CASSTSRGSGSGNTIYF
. | . | TRBJ1-5 | TRBV11-2 | TGTGCCAGCAGCCTTCTAATCAATCAGCCCCAGCATTTT | CASSLLINQPQHF
. | . | TRBJ1-1 | TRBV24-1 | TGTGCCACCAGTGCAAGTCGGGCGGGCCCGGGGAACACTGAAGCTTTCTTT | CATSASRAGPGNTEAFF
. | many | TRBJ1-2 | TRBV2 | TGTGCCAGCAGTGAGAGCAGCTACTATGGCTACACCTTC | CASSESSYYGYTF
TRBD2 | many | TRBJ2-5 | TRBV28 | TGTGCCAGCAGTTCTCTAGCGGGAGGGCCGAGGAAAGAGACCCAGTACTTC | CASSSLAGGPRKETQYF
. | . | TRBJ2-1 | TRBV10-3 | TGTGCCATCAAGGGGACCAGCGTCTCCTACAATGAGCAGTTCTTC | CAIKGTSVSYNEQFF
. | many | TRBJ2-7 | TRBV28 | TGTGCCAGCAGACGAACAGGGTCCTACGAGCAGTACTTC | CASRRTGSYEQYF
TRBD2 | many | TRBJ2-5 | TRBV29-1 | TGCAGCGTTGAATCCGGACTAGCGGGAGCCCAAGAGACCCAGTACTTC | CSVESGLAGAQETQYF
. | few | TRBJ2-7 | TRBV28 | TGTGCCATCAGCCCCGTGATTTCTAATCACTACGAGCAATACTTC | CAISPVISNHYEQYF
. | . | TRBJ2-7 | TRBV7-6 | TGTGCCAGCAGCTCTGACATTGGGGTTTACTACGAGCAGTACTTC | CASSSDIGVYYEQYF